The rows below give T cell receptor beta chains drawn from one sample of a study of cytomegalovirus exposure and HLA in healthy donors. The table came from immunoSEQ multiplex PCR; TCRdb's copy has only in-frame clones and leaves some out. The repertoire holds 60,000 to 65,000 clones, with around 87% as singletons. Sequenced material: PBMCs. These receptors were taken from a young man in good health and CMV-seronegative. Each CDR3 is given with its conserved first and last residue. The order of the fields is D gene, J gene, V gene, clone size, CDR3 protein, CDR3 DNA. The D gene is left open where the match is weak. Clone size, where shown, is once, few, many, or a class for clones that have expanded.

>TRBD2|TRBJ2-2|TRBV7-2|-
CASSSGGTGELFF
TGTGCCAGCAGCTCCGGGGGGACCGGGGAGCTGTTTTTT
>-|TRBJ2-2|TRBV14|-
CASSYTRVGELFF
TGTGCCAGCAGCTATACCAGGGTAGGGGAGCTGTTTTTT
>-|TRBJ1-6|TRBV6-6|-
CASSFGSGGEPLHF
-
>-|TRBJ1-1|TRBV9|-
CASSARGSDTEAFF
TGTGCCAGCAGCGCCAGGGGATCGGACACTGAAGCTTTCTTT
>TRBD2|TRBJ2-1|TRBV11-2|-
CASSPAGGLYNEQFF
TGTGCCAGCAGCCCCGCGGGGGGGCTATACAATGAGCAGTTCTTC
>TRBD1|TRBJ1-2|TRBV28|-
CASQPGQGNGYTF
TGTGCCAGTCAACCGGGACAGGGGAATGGCTACACCTTC
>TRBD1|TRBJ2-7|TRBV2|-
CASNPGTGGREQYF
TGTGCCAGCAATCCCGGGACAGGGGGAAGGGAGCAGTACTTC
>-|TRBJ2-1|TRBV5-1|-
CASSSVGTRGPSYNEQFF
TGCGCCAGCAGCTCGGTTGGGACTCGAGGGCCTAGCTATAATGAGCAGTTCTTC
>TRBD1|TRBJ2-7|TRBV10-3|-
CAIRSGTGVVYEQYF
TGTGCCATCAGATCCGGGACAGGGGTGGTCTACGAGCAGTACTTC
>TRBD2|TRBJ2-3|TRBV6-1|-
CASSPRGGDTQYF
TGTGCCAGCAGTCCTCGGGGGGGAGATACGCAGTATTTT
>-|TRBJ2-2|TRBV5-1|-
CASNLDPAGELFF
TGCGCCAGCAACCTAGACCCCGCCGGGGAGCTGTTTTTT
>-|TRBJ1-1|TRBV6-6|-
CASCTQVREAEAFF
TGTGCCAGCTGTACACAGGTAAGGGAGGCTGAAGCTTTCTTT
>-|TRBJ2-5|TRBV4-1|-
CASSQRYSGPSETQYF
TGCGCCAGCAGCCAACGATATAGCGGTCCGTCGGAGACCCAGTACTTC
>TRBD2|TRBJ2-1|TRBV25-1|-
CASSDSGGATYNEQFF
TGTGCCAGCAGTGATAGCGGGGGGGCAACCTACAATGAGCAGTTCTTC
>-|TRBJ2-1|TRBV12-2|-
CASRLVAGLKNEQFF
TGTGCAAGTCGCTTAGTAGCGGGGTTAAAAAATGAGCAGTTCTTC
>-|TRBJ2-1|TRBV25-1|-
CASGWEVEQFF
TGTGCCAGCGGGTGGGAGGTTGAGCAGTTCTTC
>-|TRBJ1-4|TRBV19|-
CASSPGEGRTNEKLFF
TGTGCCAGTAGCCCCGGGGAGGGGAGAACTAATGAAAAACTGTTTTTT
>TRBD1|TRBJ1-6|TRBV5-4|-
CASSSRTGPITLHF
TGTGCCAGCAGCTCCCGGACAGGGCCCATAACCCTCCACTTT
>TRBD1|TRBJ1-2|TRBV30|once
CAWDGQGWNGYTF
TGTGCCTGGGACGGACAGGGGTGGAATGGCTACACCTTC
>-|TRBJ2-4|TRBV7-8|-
CASSSGQLKNIQYF
TGTGCCAGCAGCTCCGGACAGTTAAAAAACATTCAGTACTTC
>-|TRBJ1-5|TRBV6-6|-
CASSYSESSNQPQHF
TGTGCCAGCAGTTACTCTGAGAGTAGCAATCAGCCCCAGCATTTT
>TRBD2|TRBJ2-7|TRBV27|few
CASSLRGGVYEQYF
TGTGCCAGCAGTTTGCGGGGAGGGGTCTACGAGCAGTACTTC
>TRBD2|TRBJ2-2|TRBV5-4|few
CASSPPSGGVNTGELFF
TGTGCCAGCAGTCCTCCTAGCGGGGGCGTTAACACCGGGGAGCTGTTTTTT
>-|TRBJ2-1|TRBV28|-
CASSLKTGPQFF
TGTGCCAGCAGTTTAAAAACAGGACCGCAGTTCTTC
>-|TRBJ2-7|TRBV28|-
CASSLSSQGTYEQYF
TGTGCCAGCAGTTTATCGTCCCAGGGGACGTACGAGCAGTACTTC
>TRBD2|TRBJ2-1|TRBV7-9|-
CASSGGLAGDYNEQFF
TGTGCCAGCAGCGGAGGACTAGCGGGGGACTACAATGAGCAGTTCTTC
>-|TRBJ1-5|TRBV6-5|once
CASSHADRGNQPQHF
TGTGCCAGCAGCCACGCGGACAGAGGCAATCAGCCCCAGCATTTT
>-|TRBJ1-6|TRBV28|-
CASSLWENSPLHF
TGTGCCAGCAGCCTTTGGGAGAATTCACCCCTCCACTTT
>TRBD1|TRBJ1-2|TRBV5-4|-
CASSLGTGVLENGYTF
TGTGCCAGCAGCTTGGGGACAGGGGTTTTGGAGAATGGCTACACCTTC
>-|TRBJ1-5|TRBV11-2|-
CASSQDSNQPQHF
TGTGCCAGCAGCCAGGACAGTAATCAGCCCCAGCATTTT
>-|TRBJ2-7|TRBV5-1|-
CASSFVTPGEQYF
TGCGCCAGCAGCTTTGTGACGCCGGGCGAGCAGTACTTC
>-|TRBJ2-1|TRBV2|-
CASSTRGSSYNEQFF
TGTGCCAGCAGTACGCGGGGAAGCTCCTACAATGAGCAGTTCTTC
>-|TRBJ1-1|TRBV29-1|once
CSFEGREGGTEAFF
TGCAGCTTTGAAGGGCGGGAGGGGGGCACTGAAGCTTTCTTT
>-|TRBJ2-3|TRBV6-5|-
CASSSRLTQYF
TGTGCCAGCAGTTCGCGCCTGACGCAGTATTTT
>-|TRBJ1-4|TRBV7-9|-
CASSFPGIEKLFF
TGTGCCAGCAGCTTCCCAGGGATTGAAAAACTGTTTTTT
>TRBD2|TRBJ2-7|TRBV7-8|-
CASNLAASGAYEQYF
TGTGCCAGCAACTTAGCGGCTAGCGGGGCCTACGAGCAGTACTTC
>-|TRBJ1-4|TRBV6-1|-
CASSWGRFEKLFF
TGTGCCAGCTCCTGGGGGCGGTTTGAAAAACTGTTTTTT
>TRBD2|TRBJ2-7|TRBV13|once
CASGDRGGPYEQYF
TGTGCCAGCGGGGATCGGGGGGGGCCCTACGAGCAGTACTTC